This T cell receptor (beta chain) appears in the sequencing data of a study of siplizumab effects on memory and regulatory T cells. Germline V gives CDR1 MNHEY, CDR2 SVGAGI. V gave up 0 bases and J gave up 9 bases, with 9 bases separating them. This CDR3 has 13 residues. Sequencing used immunoSEQ multiplex PCR; TCRdb keeps in-frame clones, though not all of them. The sample lists over 50,000 clones; roughly 80% were seen once. The clonotype originates from a human donor in good health. The specimen was memory CD4+ T cells sorted from blood. The chain joins TRBV6-5 to TRBJ2-1; D possibly uses TRBD1 or TRBD2 (6 bases each). CDR3: CASSYSGGGEQFF. In nucleotides, the CDR3 is TGTGCCAGCAGTTACTCCGGAGGGGGTGAGCAGTTCTTC.